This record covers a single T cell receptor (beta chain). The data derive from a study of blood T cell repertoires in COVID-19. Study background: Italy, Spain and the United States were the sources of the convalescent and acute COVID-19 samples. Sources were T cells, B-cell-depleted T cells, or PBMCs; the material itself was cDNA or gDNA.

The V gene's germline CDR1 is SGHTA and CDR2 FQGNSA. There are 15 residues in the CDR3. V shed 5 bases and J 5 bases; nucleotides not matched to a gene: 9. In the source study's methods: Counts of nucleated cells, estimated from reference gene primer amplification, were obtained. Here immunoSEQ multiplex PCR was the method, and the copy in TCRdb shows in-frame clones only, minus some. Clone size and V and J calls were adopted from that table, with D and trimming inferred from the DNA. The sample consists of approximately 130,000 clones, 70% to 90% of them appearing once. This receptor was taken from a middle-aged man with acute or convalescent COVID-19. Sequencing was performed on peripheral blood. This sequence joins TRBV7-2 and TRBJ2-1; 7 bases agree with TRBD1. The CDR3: CASSVTGVMNNEQFF. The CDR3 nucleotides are TGTGCCAGCAGCGTTACAGGGGTGATGAACAATGAGCAGTTCTTC.